Following are 29 T cell receptor beta chains from one sample sequenced in a study of blood T cell repertoires in COVID-19. Method: immunoSEQ multiplex PCR; TCRdb's copy keeps in-frame clones and lacks some. The sample lists roughly 100,000 clones, roughly 87% occurring once. Material for sequencing was peripheral blood. These receptors came from a human donor in a cohort sampled during active COVID-19.

V gene TRBV7-2 combines with J gene TRBJ2-1; the D gene is possibly TRBD1 (5 bases). Germline lookup yields CDR1 SGHTA and CDR2 FQGNSA. The CDR3 is 12 residues long. The V gene lost 4 bases and the J gene lost 10 bases, with 11 bases spanning the gap. The CDR3 nucleotides read TGTGCCAGCAGCTCTACAGGCCACGAGCAGTTCTTC. Translation: CASSSTGHEQFF.

This chain joins TRBV5-4 and TRBJ2-7, with D maybe TRBD1 (6 bases). The length of the CDR3 is 14 residues. Per the germline V gene, CDR1 is SGHNT and CDR2 is YYREEE (reference sequence). V was trimmed by 5 bases and J by 6 bases, leaving 18 bases between them. For the CDR3, the DNA is TGTGCCAGCAGTTACGACAGGTCCCTGGTCGAGCAGTACTTC. It specifies CASSYDRSLVEQYF.

The chain joins TRBV6-5 to TRBJ1-3; D uncertain. The CDR3 is 15 residues long. The germline gives CDR1 MNHEY, CDR2 SVGAGI. Trimming stripped 11 bases from V and 0 bases from J, with 17 bases between. CDR3 amino acids: CACTTFYVSGNTIYF. CDR3 coding DNA: TGTGCCTGCACGACATTCTACGTCTCTGGAAACACCATATATTTT.

This clone was observed a single time. This chain links TRBV2 with TRBJ1-1, with D possibly TRBD1 on 5 matching bases. Trimming left V 8 bases short and J 3 bases short, with 13 bases between. The CDR3 runs 13 residues. CDR1 is SNHLY, CDR2 FYNNEI, per germline. DNA for the CDR3: TGTGCCAGCCACAGGACACATTACACTGAAGCTTTCTTT. This translates into CASHRTHYTEAFF.

The table lists this clone with a count of one. The rearrangement joins TRBV28 to TRBJ1-2; no clear D gene. The germline CDR1 and CDR2 sequences are MDHEN and SYDVKM. The CDR3 length is 14 residues. V was pared by 3 bases and J by 4 bases, with 12 bases between. CDR3: CASSFWDRGYGYTF. The CDR3 coding sequence is TGTGCCAGCAGTTTCTGGGATCGGGGCTATGGCTACACCTTC.

This sequence joins TRBV6-2 or TRBV6-3 and TRBJ2-5; TRBD2 is a possible D gene (6 bases). CDR1 MNHEY and CDR2 SVGEGT come from the germline V gene. V was shortened by 2 bases and J by 5 bases, with 9 bases between the two germline ends. This CDR3 is 13 amino acids long. The CDR3 is CASSYGGVETQYF. CDR3 bases: TGTGCCAGCAGTTACGGAGGGGTGGAGACCCAGTACTTC.

This chain joins TRBV5-1 and TRBJ1-1; D perhaps matches TRBD1 (5 bases). The ends were cut back, 4 bases at V and 4 bases at J, with 14 bases in the middle. This CDR3 comprises 14 residues. Germline values: CDR1 SGHRS, CDR2 YFSETQ. The CDR3 spells CASSTGTLGTEAFF. For the CDR3, the DNA is TGCGCCAGCAGCACCGGGACTTTGGGCACTGAAGCTTTCTTT.

V is TRBV19 and J is TRBJ2-7; 8 positions agree with TRBD1. Germline CDR1 LNHDA, CDR2 SQIVND (reference sequence). V dropped 8 bases and J dropped 1; count of bases not matched to a gene: 7. The CDR3 is 14 amino acids. Here the CDR3 reads CASPNRGYSYEQYF. In DNA, the CDR3 is TGTGCCAGTCCCAACAGGGGGTATTCCTACGAGCAGTACTTC.

The chain joins TRBV7-9 to TRBJ2-3, with 8 bases fitting TRBD1. V was clipped by 5 bases and J by 0 bases; unmatched bases: 10. The CDR3 runs 17 residues. The germline CDR1 and CDR2 sequences are SEHNR and FQNEAQ (reference sequence). The CDR3 region is CASSPYPTGVSTDTQYF. The DNA for the CDR3 is TGTGCCAGCAGCCCGTACCCGACAGGGGTAAGCACAGATACGCAGTATTTT.

To note about this clone: A junction end diverges from the germline sequence, so it may reflect a read error. For the CDR3, the DNA is TGTGCCAGCAGTACCGTTGACAGGGGAGCCTACTTTGCCTTC. Translated, it gives CASSTVDRGAYFAF. J is TRBJ1-2 and V is TRBV6-5, with 8 bases aligning to TRBD1. The CDR3 sequence is 14 residues long. The germline V gene encodes CDR1 MNHEY and CDR2 SVGAGI.

This sequence joins TRBV15 and TRBJ2-2; D might be TRBD2 (6 bases). Germline-derived CDR1 and CDR2 are LNHNV and YYDKDF (reference sequence). The ends were cut back, 0 bases at V and 2 bases at J, with 10 bases in the middle. The CDR3 length is 16 residues. This CDR3 reads CATSRDAGTNTGELFF. The CDR3 bases are TGTGCCACCAGCAGAGATGCGGGGACCAACACCGGGGAGCTGTTTTTT.

The rearrangement joins TRBV5-5 to TRBJ1-6, with 9 bases matching TRBD1. The germline V gene has CDR1 SGHKS and CDR2 YYEKEE (reference sequence). This CDR3 is 15 amino acids long. The J segment lost 6 bases and the V segment lost 4 bases, leaving 5 bases of the junction unmatched. This CDR3 is CASSLRQGGNSPLHF. CDR3 coding DNA: TGTGCCAGCAGCCTGCGACAGGGGGGTAATTCACCCCTCCACTTT.

The V call is TRBV5-1, the J call TRBJ2-3, with 10 bases matching TRBD2. V dropped 4 bases and J dropped 2; count of bases not matched to a gene: 7. Per germline, CDR1 SGHRS and CDR2 YFSETQ. The CDR3 is made up of 16 amino acids. As DNA, the CDR3 is TGCGCCAGCAGCGCAGGACTAGCGGTAAACACAGATACGCAGTATTTT. This sequence encodes CASSAGLAVNTDTQYF.

V usage is TRBV11-2 and J usage is TRBJ1-6, with 7 bases that match TRBD1. Germline V lookup: CDR1 SGHAT, CDR2 FQNNGV. The ends lost 0 bases at V and 4 bases at J; junction bases unmatched: 3. The CDR3 loop spans 16 amino acids. CDR3 DNA sequence: TGTGCCAGCAGCTTAGAATGGACAGGTTATAATTCACCCCTCCACTTT. Protein product: CASSLEWTGYNSPLHF.

V and J are TRBV28 and TRBJ1-4; D unresolved. The CDR3 length is 14 residues. Germline V gene sequence: CDR1 MDHEN, CDR2 SYDVKM. Trimming shortened V by 8 bases and J by 2 bases, and 12 bases separated the two germline ends. The CDR3 loop is CASAPTETNEKLFF. The CDR3 nucleotides read TGTGCCAGCGCCCCCACGGAGACTAATGAAAAACTGTTTTTT.

This clone was counted a few times. Other DNA sequences within the sample encode an identical CDR3. The chain carries TRBV5-1 and TRBJ1-1; D might be TRBD1 (5 bases). CDR3 size: 14 residues. V gave up 4 bases and J gave up 0 bases, with 10 bases separating them. In germline, CDR1 is SGHRS, CDR2 YFSETQ. DNA for the CDR3: TGCGCCAGCAGCCCGGACACCCTGAACACTGAAGCTTTCTTT. Its translation is CASSPDTLNTEAFF.

The chain employs TRBV28 and TRBJ2-5; TRBD2 matches 9 bases. CDR3 length: 16 residues. The J segment lost 0 bases and the V segment lost 3 bases, leaving 5 bases of the junction unmatched. Germline-derived CDR1 and CDR2 are MDHEN and SYDVKM. CDR3 sequence: CASSFGLATYQETQYF. In nucleotides, the CDR3 is TGTGCCAGCAGTTTTGGACTAGCGACGTACCAAGAGACCCAGTACTTC.

The chain carries TRBV11-3 and TRBJ2-2; 8 bases match TRBD1. Losses at the gene ends were 5 bases for V and 4 bases for J; bases not matched to a gene: 6. This CDR3 is built from 15 residues. CDR1 is SGHNT and CDR2 is YENEEA in the germline V gene. The CDR3, as DNA: TGTGCCAGCAGCGACAGGGGCCAACGCACCGGGGAGCTGTTTTTT. Its protein product is CASSDRGQRTGELFF.

The chain recombines TRBV2 with TRBJ1-1; 7 nucleotides align to TRBD1. Germline CDR1 reads SNHLY; CDR2 reads FYNNEI. CDR3 length equals 15 residues. V gave up 3 bases and J gave up 5 bases; unmatched junction bases: 9. The CDR3 region has the DNA TGTGCCAGCAGTGAGAGACAGGGTGTCTCTACTGAAGCTTTCTTT. Encoded protein: CASSERQGVSTEAFF.

The rearrangement links TRBV2 to TRBJ2-7; D possibly corresponds to TRBD2 (6 bases). Germline V gives CDR1 SNHLY, CDR2 FYNNEI. Trimming took 7 bases from V and 4 from J, leaving 17 bases between them. This CDR3 is built from 14 residues. DNA for the CDR3: TGTGCCAGCAAGGCGGGACCCACAGGATACGAGCAGTACTTC. The encoded protein is CASKAGPTGYEQYF.

The V and J genes are TRBV9 and TRBJ1-1; 7 nucleotides match TRBD1. The ends lost 3 bases at V and 4 bases at J; junction bases unmatched: 12. This CDR3 comprises 16 residues. Germline V gene lookup returns CDR1 SGDLS and CDR2 YYNGEE. The CDR3: CASSARASTGSTEAFF. CDR3 nucleotides: TGTGCCAGCAGCGCCCGAGCATCGACAGGGTCCACTGAAGCTTTCTTT. Supplemented by reference TRBV9 and TRBJ1-1, the full variable domain reads DSGVTQTPKHLITATGQRVTLRCSPRSGDLSVYWYQQSLDQGLQFLIQYYNGEERAKGNILERFSAQQFPDLHSELNLSSLELGDSALYFCASSARASTGSTEAFFGQGTRLTVV.

This clone was detected once. The V and J genes are TRBV3-1 (or the pseudogene TRBV3-2) and TRBJ1-1, with D tentatively TRBD1 (5 bases). Germline assignment: CDR1 LGHDT and CDR2 YNNKEL (reference sequence). The CDR3 consists of 16 residues. Trimming pared 3 bases from V and 1 base from J, leaving 15 bases between. The DNA for the CDR3 is TGTGCCAGCAGCCATCATGGGGCGAGGCGGAACACTGAAGCTTTCTTT. Amino acids: CASSHHGARRNTEAFF.

The CDR3, as DNA: TGTGCCAGCAGCTTATCGTCTAGCGGCTACAATGAGCAGTTCTTC. Protein: CASSLSSSGYNEQFF. This chain joins TRBV7-2 and TRBJ2-1; 7 bases are a match to TRBD2. The CDR3 runs 15 residues. Trimming removed 2 bases from V and 3 bases from J; junction bases left unmatched: 4. Per germline, CDR1 SGHTA and CDR2 FQGNSA.

V and J are TRBV6-5 and TRBJ1-1; D gene ambiguous. CDR1 MNHEY and CDR2 SVGAGI come from the germline V gene. The CDR3 has 13 residues. Trimming removed 7 bases from V and 1 base from J, with 10 bases in between. The CDR3 is CASTLRRNTEAFF. Here the CDR3 DNA reads TGTGCCAGCACCCTTCGGAGGAACACTGAAGCTTTCTTT.

V gene TRBV20-1 combines with J gene TRBJ2-2; 10 bases map to TRBD2. This CDR3 spans 14 amino acids. Trimming took 3 bases from V and 11 from J; bases not matched to a gene: 9. The germline V gene encodes CDR1 DFQATT and CDR2 SNEGSKA (reference sequence). The CDR3 bases are TGCAGTGCTAGTAGGCTAGCGGGAGCAATAGAGCTGTTTTTT. Protein sequence: CSASRLAGAIELFF.

The DNA for the CDR3 is TGTGCCAGCAGCGTTGGGACAGGGGGCCCGGGGGAGACCCAGTACTTC. This translates into CASSVGTGGPGETQYF. This chain connects TRBV9 to TRBJ2-5; 12 bases are shared with TRBD1. The CDR3 runs 16 residues. Germline V gene sequence: CDR1 SGDLS, CDR2 YYNGEE. The V gene end was trimmed by 2 bases and the J gene end by 5 bases; junction bases not matched to a gene: 7.

The J gene is TRBJ2-7, the V gene TRBV28; TRBD2 is a possible D gene (5 bases). Trimming removed 7 bases at V and 1 base at J, with 14 bases between. Per germline, CDR1 MDHEN and CDR2 SYDVKM. This CDR3 region has 14 residues. CDR3 nucleotide sequence: TGTGCCAGCACCCTCCACGGCGGGTCCTACGAGCAGTACTTC. Its protein product is CASTLHGGSYEQYF.

J is TRBJ2-7 and V is TRBV7-8; a possible D gene is TRBD1 (6 bases). Trimming stripped 1 base from V and 5 bases from J, with 12 bases between. Germline loops: CDR1 SGHVS, CDR2 FQNEAQ. The CDR3 covers 14 residues. CDR3 region: CASSLERDTDEQYF. CDR3 in DNA: TGTGCCAGCAGCTTAGAGAGGGACACCGACGAGCAGTACTTC. The variable domain in full, with the rest retrieved from reference TRBV7-8 and TRBJ2-7, is GAGVSQSPRYKVAKRGQDVALRCDPISGHVSLFWYQQALGQGPEFLTYFQNEAQLDKSGLPSDRFFAERPEGSVSTLKIQRTQQEDSAVYLCASSLERDTDEQYFGPGTRLTVT.

The gene calls are TRBV27 and TRBJ2-2; 7 nucleotides agree with TRBD1. Germline V gene data show CDR1 as MNHEY and CDR2 as SMNVEV (reference sequence). The V segment lost 0 bases and the J segment 4 bases; nucleotides outside the gene matches: 5. The CDR3 has 16 amino acids. The CDR3 spells CASSLSTGVFTGELFF. In DNA form, the CDR3 reads TGTGCCAGCAGTTTATCTACAGGGGTTTTCACCGGGGAGCTGTTTTTT.